A single sample is the source of the 12 T cell receptor beta chains below, sequenced in a study of T cells in Graves' hyperthyroidism and ophthalmopathy. The CDR3 regions of TCR beta were amplified from RNA transcripts. The TCR CDR3 was amplified in a first-round RT-PCR using the HTBI primer set. TCRdb recomputed calls from the multiplex PCR reads with MiXCR, one row per CDR3 protein. The sample includes some 500,000 distinct CDR3 sequences, under 15% of them seen just once. Sequencing was performed on blood. All receptors derive from a woman under 30 with Graves' hyperthyroidism.

This clonotype has a handful of counts. This chain connects TRBV19 to TRBJ1-1; 8 bases are a match to TRBD1. J gave up 4 bases and V 4 bases, and 5 bases lay outside the gene matches. From germline, CDR1 is LNHDA and CDR2 SQIVND (reference sequence). This CDR3 has 14 residues. The CDR3 bases are TGTGCCAGTAGTACCAGGGGGCTTGGCACTGAAGCTTTCTTT. This translates into CASSTRGLGTEAFF.

In its sample, this clonotype was seen many times. This chain uses TRBV18 with TRBJ1-1, with 10 nucleotides matching TRBD1. Trimming took 5 bases from V and 5 from J; bases not matched to a gene: 11. Per germline, CDR1 KGHSH and CDR2 LQKENI. The length of the CDR3 is 16 residues. The CDR3 protein is CASSEGTGVIGTEAFF. For the CDR3, the DNA is TGTGCCAGCTCAGAAGGGACAGGGGTTATTGGGACTGAAGCTTTCTTT.

In this sample, this clonotype turned up many times. The gene calls are TRBV2 and TRBJ2-2; 8 bases are shared with TRBD1. With V trimmed by 6 bases and J by 4 bases, 10 bases remained unmatched. CDR3 length: 16 residues. Germline V gene sequence: CDR1 SNHLY, CDR2 FYNNEI. The CDR3 is CASRARQGLTTGELFF. CDR3 DNA sequence: TGTGCCAGCAGAGCTAGACAGGGGCTTACCACCGGGGAGCTGTTTTTT.

This clonotype was observed at least ten times. This chain joins TRBV27 and TRBJ2-5; TRBD2 aligns across 7 bases. J lost 5 bases, V lost 5 bases, and 20 bases had no gene match. CDR1 is MNHEY and CDR2 is SMNVEV in the germline V gene (reference sequence). The CDR3 covers 18 residues. CDR3 coding DNA: TGTGCCAGCAGTCCCGCCCTAAGGGGAGCGGGGTGGGGGGAGACCCAGTACTTC. Encoded protein: CASSPALRGAGWGETQYF.

This clonotype has a handful of counts. V usage is TRBV12-3 or TRBV12-4 and J usage is TRBJ2-7, with D possibly being TRBD2 (5 bases). The CDR3 has 12 residues. V was trimmed by 4 bases and J by 6 bases, leaving 10 bases between them. In DNA, the CDR3 is TGTGCCAGCAGTTCCCTTCGGGGCGAGCAGTACTTC. It is translated as CASSSLRGEQYF.

This clonotype was seen only a few times. The chain carries TRBV27 and TRBJ2-7; D gene unclear. There are 14 residues in the CDR3. The V and J ends lost 2 bases and 6 bases respectively, with 14 bases between them. From germline, CDR1 is MNHEY and CDR2 SMNVEV (reference sequence). The CDR3: CASSLKPGSLEQYF. The CDR3 DNA follows: TGTGCCAGCAGTTTAAAACCGGGCAGCCTCGAGCAGTACTTC.

This chain links TRBV19 with TRBJ1-1; D gene ambiguous. Per germline, CDR1 LNHDA and CDR2 SQIVND (reference sequence). The CDR3 extends over 15 amino acids. Trimming removed 0 bases at V and 4 bases at J, with 12 bases between. The CDR3 region is CASSIDPGAGTEAFF. The CDR3 nucleotides read TGTGCCAGTAGTATAGATCCGGGTGCGGGCACTGAAGCTTTCTTT.

This clonotype was counted ten times or more. The chain couples TRBV11-2 to TRBJ2-1; no firm D call. This CDR3 is built from 16 residues. With 1 base removed from V and 3 bases from J, the gap between germline ends came to 13 bases. Germline V lookup: CDR1 SGHAT, CDR2 FQNNGV. The CDR3 DNA is TGTGCCAGCAGCTTAGTGGTCGGCAGCCTCTACAATGAGCAGTTCTTC. Translating gives CASSLVVGSLYNEQFF. Drawing the rest from reference TRBV11-2 and TRBJ2-1, the complete variable domain is EAGVAQSPRYKIIEKRQSVAFWCNPISGHATLYWYQQILGQGPKLLIQFQNNGVVDDSQLPKDRFSAERLKGVDSTLKIQPAKLEDSAVYLCASSLVVGSLYNEQFFGPGTRLTVL.

This clonotype was recorded only once. The V call is TRBV12-3 or TRBV12-4, the J call TRBJ1-3, with D possibly TRBD1 on 5 matching bases. V lost 6 bases and J 0 bases, leaving 15 bases between the germline ends. CDR3 length equals 16 residues. CDR3: CASSSVGGNSGNTIYF. CDR3 coding DNA: TGTGCCAGCAGCTCGGTGGGGGGAAACTCTGGAAACACCATATATTTT.

The sample holds many counts of this clonotype. The J gene is TRBJ1-1, the V gene TRBV5-1; D remains ambiguous. The CDR3 length is 16 residues. Trimming removed 0 bases at V and 7 bases at J, with 19 bases between. From germline, CDR1 is SGHRS and CDR2 YFSETQ. This CDR3 is CASSLGGLWSTVEAFF. Here the CDR3 DNA reads TGCGCCAGCAGCTTGGGAGGGTTGTGGAGTACGGTTGAAGCTTTCTTT.

In this sample, this clonotype turned up many times. The chain couples TRBV11-2 to TRBJ2-5; D remains unclear. Trimming took off 7 bases at V and 2 bases at J, with 8 bases between the two ends. CDR3 length: 12 amino acids. Germline loops: CDR1 SGHAT, CDR2 FQNNGV. In DNA form, the CDR3 reads TGTGCCAGCACCTGGCAGCAAGAGACCCAGTACTTC. Translation gives CASTWQQETQYF.

Written as DNA, the CDR3 is TGTGCCAGCAGCGATCTCCCTAGCGACTATTCGCTAGCCAAAAACATTCAGTACTTC. Translation gives CASSDLPSDYSLAKNIQYF. The chain recombines TRBV5-6 with TRBJ2-4; possible D gene TRBD2, 6 bases. Germline CDR1 reads SGHDT; CDR2 reads YYEEEE. This CDR3 is 19 amino acids long. V was shortened by 4 bases and J by 0 bases, with 23 bases between the two germline ends.